These T cell receptor beta chains were read from a single sample in a study of T cell changes during pregnancy in multiple sclerosis. Clones were sequenced by immunoSEQ multiplex PCR, and TCRdb holds only the in-frame ones, with some missing. The sample has fewer than 90,000 clones; roughly 93% are singletons. The sample in question was peripheral blood, obtained in the first trimester of pregnancy. These receptors all stem from a female donor with multiple sclerosis, enrolled in a pregnancy study. The CDR3 runs from the conserved cysteine through the conserved F or W. A D gene is named only where the DNA matches it firmly. The size entry is marked missing in some rows and otherwise reads once, few, many or a size class.

cdr3_nt	cdr3_aa	v_call	j_call	d_call	clone_size
TGTGCCAGCAGTGAAGCCCCGGGATCATCCGGGGAGCTGTTTTTT	CASSEAPGSSGELFF	TRBV6-1	TRBJ2-2	NA	NA
TGTGCCAGCAGCCCTGGGGAGGGTGGGACCACGAATGAAAAACTGTTTTTT	CASSPGEGGTTNEKLFF	TRBV4-2	TRBJ1-4	NA	once
TGTGCCAGAACCTCGCGGGGGGGCCTGGGGAATGAGCAGTTCTTC	CARTSRGGLGNEQFF	TRBV5-3	TRBJ2-1	TRBD2	NA
TGTGCCAGCAGCCCACGGACAGGGGCGAACACTGAAGCTTTCTTT	CASSPRTGANTEAFF	TRBV5-4	TRBJ1-1	TRBD1	NA
TGTGCCAGTAGTATAGTAGGGCCTAGCGGGGGGGGCTTGGAGCTGTTTTTT	CASSIVGPSGGGLELFF	TRBV19	TRBJ2-2	TRBD2	NA
TGTGCCAGTAGTCGGTCATCCATAAAGAACACTGAAGCTTTCTTT	CASSRSSIKNTEAFF	TRBV19	TRBJ1-1	NA	NA
TGTGCCAGCAGTTCCCCAGGGGGCGCCTGGGGCTACACCTTC	CASSSPGGAWGYTF	TRBV5-6	TRBJ1-2	TRBD1	NA
TGTGCCAGCAGTTCGGGACAGGGGGCTGGGTATGAGCAGTTCTTC	CASSSGQGAGYEQFF	TRBV6-5	TRBJ2-1	TRBD1	NA
TGTGCCAGTAGGCAGGGACTAGCGGGAGTCAATGAGCAGTTCTTC	CASRQGLAGVNEQFF	TRBV19	TRBJ2-1	TRBD2	once
TGTGCCAGCACAGGTGGTGAGCAGTTCTTC	CASTGGEQFF	TRBV25-1	TRBJ2-1	NA	NA
TGTGCTAGTGGCCGCCAAGAGACCCAGTACTTC	CASGRQETQYF	TRBV12-5	TRBJ2-5	NA	NA
TGTGCCAGTAGTATATCAGGATCAATTATGGGGCATGGCTACACCTTC	CASSISGSIMGHGYTF	TRBV19	TRBJ1-2	NA	NA